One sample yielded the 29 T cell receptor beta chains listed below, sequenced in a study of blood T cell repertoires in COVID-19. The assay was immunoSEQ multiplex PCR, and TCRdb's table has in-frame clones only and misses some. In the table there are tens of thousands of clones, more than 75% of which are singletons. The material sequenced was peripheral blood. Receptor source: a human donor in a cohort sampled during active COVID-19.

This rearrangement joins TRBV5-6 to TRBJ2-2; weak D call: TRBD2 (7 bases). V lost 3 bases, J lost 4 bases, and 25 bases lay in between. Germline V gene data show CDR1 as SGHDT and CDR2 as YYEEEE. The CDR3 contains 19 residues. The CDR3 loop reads CASSSPYGGRWGSTGELFF. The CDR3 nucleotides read TGTGCCAGCAGCTCACCGTACGGGGGGCGCTGGGGGAGCACCGGGGAGCTGTTTTTT. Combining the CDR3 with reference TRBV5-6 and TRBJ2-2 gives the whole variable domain DAGVTQSPTHLIKTRGQQVTLRCSPKSGHDTVSWYQQALGQGPQFIFQYYEEEERQRGNFPDRFSGHQFPNYSSELNVNALLLGDSALYLCASSSPYGGRWGSTGELFFGEGSRLTVL.

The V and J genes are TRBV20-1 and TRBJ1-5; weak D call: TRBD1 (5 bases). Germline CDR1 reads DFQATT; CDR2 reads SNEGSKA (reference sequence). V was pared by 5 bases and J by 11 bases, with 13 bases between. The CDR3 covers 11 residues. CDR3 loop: CSAQGGGAQHF. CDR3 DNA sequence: TGCAGTGCTCAGGGCGGGGGGGCCCAGCATTTT.

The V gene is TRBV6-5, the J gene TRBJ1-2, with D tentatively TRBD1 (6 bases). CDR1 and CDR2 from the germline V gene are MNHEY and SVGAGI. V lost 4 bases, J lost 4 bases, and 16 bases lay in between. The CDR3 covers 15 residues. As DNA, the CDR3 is TGTGCCAGCAGTTCACCCGCCGGGACAACCTATGGCTACACCTTC. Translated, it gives CASSSPAGTTYGYTF.

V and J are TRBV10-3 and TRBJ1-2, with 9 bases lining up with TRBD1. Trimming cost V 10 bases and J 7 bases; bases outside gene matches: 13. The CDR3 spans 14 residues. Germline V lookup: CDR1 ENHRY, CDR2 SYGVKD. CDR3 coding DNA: TGTGCCAGTGCTCGGGACAGGGAAACCCCTGGCTACACCTTC. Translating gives CASARDRETPGYTF.

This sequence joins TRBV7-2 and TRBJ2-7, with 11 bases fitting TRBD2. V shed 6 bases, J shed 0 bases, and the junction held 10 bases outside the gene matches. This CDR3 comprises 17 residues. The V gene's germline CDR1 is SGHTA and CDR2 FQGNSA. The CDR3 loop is CASRRSGGVGASYEQYF. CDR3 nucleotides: TGTGCCAGCAGACGTAGCGGGGGGGTTGGGGCCTCCTACGAGCAGTACTTC.

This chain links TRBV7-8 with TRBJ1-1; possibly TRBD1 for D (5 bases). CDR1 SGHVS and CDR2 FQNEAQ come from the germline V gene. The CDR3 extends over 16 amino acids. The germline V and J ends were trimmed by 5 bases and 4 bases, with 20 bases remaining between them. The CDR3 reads CASSPPSGGLVTEAFF. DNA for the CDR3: TGTGCCAGCAGCCCCCCGAGCGGGGGGTTGGTCACTGAAGCTTTCTTT.

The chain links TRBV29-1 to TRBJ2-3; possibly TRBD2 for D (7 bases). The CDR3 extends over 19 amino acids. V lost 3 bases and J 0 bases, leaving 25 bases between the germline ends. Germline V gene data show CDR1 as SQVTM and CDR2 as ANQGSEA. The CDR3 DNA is TGCAGCGTTGACCGGAGGGCGGTAGCTAGGGGGGGGAGCACAGATACGCAGTATTTT. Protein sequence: CSVDRRAVARGGSTDTQYF.

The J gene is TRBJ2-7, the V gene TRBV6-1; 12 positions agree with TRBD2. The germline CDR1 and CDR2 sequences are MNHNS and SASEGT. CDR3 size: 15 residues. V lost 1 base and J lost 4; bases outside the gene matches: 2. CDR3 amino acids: CASSEGLAGVYEQYF. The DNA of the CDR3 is TGTGCCAGCAGTGAAGGACTAGCGGGGGTTTACGAGCAGTACTTC.

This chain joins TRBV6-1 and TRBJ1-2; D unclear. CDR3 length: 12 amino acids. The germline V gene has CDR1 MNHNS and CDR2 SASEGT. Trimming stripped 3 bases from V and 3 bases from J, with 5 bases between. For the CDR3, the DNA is TGTGCCAGCAGTGAGGGCGACTATGGCTACACCTTC. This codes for CASSEGDYGYTF.

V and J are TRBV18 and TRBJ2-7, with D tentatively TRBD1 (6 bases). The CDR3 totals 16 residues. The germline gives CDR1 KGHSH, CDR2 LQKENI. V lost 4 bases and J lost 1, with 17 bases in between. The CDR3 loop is CASSQSHKQGSYEQYF. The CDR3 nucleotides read TGTGCCAGCTCACAGTCCCACAAACAGGGTTCCTACGAGCAGTACTTC.

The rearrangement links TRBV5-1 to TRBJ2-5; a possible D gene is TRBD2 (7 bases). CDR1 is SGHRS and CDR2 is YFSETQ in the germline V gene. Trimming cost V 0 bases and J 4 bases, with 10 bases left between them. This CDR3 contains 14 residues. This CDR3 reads CASSLGRGAETQYF. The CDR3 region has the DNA TGCGCCAGCAGCTTGGGTCGGGGGGCAGAGACCCAGTACTTC.

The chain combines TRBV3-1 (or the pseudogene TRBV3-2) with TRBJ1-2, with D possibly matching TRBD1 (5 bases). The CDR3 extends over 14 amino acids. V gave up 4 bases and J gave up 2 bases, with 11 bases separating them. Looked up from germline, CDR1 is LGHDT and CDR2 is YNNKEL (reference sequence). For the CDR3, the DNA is TGTGCCAGCAGCCTAAGCCCAGGGAACTATGGCTACACCTTC. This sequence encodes CASSLSPGNYGYTF.

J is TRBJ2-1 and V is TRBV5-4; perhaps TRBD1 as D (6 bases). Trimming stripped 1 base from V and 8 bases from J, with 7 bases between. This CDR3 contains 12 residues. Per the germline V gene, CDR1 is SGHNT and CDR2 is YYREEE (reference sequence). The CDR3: CASSLTGYEQFF. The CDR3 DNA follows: TGTGCCAGCAGCTTGACAGGGTATGAGCAGTTCTTC.

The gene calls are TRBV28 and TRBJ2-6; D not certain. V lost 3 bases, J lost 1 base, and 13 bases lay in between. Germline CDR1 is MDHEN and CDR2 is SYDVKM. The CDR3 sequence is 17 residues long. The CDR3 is CASSLSRSGSGANVLTF. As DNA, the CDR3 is TGTGCCAGCAGTTTGTCCCGTTCCGGGTCTGGGGCCAACGTCCTGACTTTC.

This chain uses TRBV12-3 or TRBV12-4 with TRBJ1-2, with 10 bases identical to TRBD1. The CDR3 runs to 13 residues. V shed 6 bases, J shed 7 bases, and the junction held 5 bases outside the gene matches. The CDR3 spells CASRLGQGSGYTF. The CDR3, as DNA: TGTGCCAGCAGACTGGGACAGGGGTCTGGCTACACCTTC.

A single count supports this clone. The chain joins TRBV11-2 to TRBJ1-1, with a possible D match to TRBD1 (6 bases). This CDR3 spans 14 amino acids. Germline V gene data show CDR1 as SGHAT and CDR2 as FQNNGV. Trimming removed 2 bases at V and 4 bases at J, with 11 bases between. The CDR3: CASSLIVGATEAFF. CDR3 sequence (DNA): TGTGCCAGCAGCTTAATCGTGGGGGCCACTGAAGCTTTCTTT.

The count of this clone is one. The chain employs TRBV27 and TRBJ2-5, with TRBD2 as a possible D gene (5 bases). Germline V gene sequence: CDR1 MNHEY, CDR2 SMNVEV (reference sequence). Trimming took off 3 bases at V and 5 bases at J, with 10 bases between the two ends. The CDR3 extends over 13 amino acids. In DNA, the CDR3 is TGTGCCAGCAGTTTGTATGGCGGGGAGACCCAGTACTTC. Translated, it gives CASSLYGGETQYF.

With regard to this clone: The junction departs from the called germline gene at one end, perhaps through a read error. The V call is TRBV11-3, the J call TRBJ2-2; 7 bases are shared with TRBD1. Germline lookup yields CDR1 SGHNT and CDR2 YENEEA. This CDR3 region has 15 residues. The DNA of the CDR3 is TGTGCCAGCAGCTCCGGGACAGCGAAAACCGGGGAGCTGTTTTTT. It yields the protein CASSSGTAKTGELFF. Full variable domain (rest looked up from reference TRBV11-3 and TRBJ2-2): EAGVVQSPRYKIIEKKQPVAFWCNPISGHNTLYWYLQNLGQGPELLIRYENEEAVDDSQLPKDRFSAERLKGVDSTLKIQPAELGDSAVYLCASSSGTAKTGELFFGEGSRLTVL.

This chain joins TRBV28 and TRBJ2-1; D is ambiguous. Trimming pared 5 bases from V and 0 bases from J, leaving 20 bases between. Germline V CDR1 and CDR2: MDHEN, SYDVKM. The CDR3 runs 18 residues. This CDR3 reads CASSPPLGTRSSYNEQFF. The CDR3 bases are TGTGCCAGCAGTCCCCCCCTAGGTACAAGAAGCTCCTACAATGAGCAGTTCTTC.

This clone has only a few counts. CDR3 sequence (DNA): TGTGCCAGCAGCTCAGGGACTAGCGGATACTACGAGCAGTACTTC. Translating gives CASSSGTSGYYEQYF. The chain uses TRBV5-5 and TRBJ2-7, with 11 bases identical to TRBD2. Trimming at V came to 3 bases and at J to 3 bases, leaving 5 bases not matched to a gene. Germline CDR1 SGHKS, CDR2 YYEKEE (reference sequence). The CDR3 runs 15 residues.

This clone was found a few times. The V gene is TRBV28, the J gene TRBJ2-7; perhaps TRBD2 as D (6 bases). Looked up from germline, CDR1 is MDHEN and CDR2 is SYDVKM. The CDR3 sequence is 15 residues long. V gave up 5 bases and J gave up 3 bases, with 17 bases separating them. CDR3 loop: CASSMGGGLIYEQYF. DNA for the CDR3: TGTGCCAGCAGTATGGGGGGTGGACTCATCTACGAGCAGTACTTC. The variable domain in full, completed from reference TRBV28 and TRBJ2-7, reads DVKVTQSSRYLVKRTGEKVFLECVQDMDHENMFWYRQDPGLGLRLIYFSYDVKMKEKGDIPEGYSVSREKKERFSLILESASTNQTSMYLCASSMGGGLIYEQYFGPGTRLTVT.

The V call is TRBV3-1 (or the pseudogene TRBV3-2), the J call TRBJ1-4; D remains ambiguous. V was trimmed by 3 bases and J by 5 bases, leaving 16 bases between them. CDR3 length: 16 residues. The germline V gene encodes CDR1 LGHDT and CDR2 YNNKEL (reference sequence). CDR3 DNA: TGTGCCAGCAGCCACGGCTCCGGATACGGGAATGAAAAACTGTTTTTT. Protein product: CASSHGSGYGNEKLFF.

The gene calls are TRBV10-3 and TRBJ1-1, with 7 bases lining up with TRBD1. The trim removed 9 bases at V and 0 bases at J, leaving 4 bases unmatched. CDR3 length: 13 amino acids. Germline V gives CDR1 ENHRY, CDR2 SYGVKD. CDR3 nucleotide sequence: TGTGCCATTCAGGGACAGATGAACACTGAAGCTTTCTTT. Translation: CAIQGQMNTEAFF.

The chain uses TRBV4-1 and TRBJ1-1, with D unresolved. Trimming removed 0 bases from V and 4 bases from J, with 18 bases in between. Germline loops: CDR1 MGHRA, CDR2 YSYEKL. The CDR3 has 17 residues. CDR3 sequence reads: CASSQDRYTRGGTEAFF. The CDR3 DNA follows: TGCGCCAGCAGCCAAGATCGATACACCCGGGGAGGCACTGAAGCTTTCTTT.

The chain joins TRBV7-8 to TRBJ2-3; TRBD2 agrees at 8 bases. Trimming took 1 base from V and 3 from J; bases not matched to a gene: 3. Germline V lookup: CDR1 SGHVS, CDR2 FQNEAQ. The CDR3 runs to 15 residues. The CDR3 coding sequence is TGTGCCAGCAGCTTAGACGGGGGGGAGACAGATACGCAGTATTTT. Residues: CASSLDGGETDTQYF. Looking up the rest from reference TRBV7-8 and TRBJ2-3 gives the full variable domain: GAGVSQSPRYKVAKRGQDVALRCDPISGHVSLFWYQQALGQGPEFLTYFQNEAQLDKSGLPSDRFFAERPEGSVSTLKIQRTQQEDSAVYLCASSLDGGETDTQYFGPGTRLTVL.

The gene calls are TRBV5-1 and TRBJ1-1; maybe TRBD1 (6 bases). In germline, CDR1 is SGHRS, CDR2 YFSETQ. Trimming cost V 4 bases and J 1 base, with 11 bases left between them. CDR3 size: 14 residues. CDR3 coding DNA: TGCGCCAGCAGCGAAGGGGGGGAGAACACTGAAGCTTTCTTT. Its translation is CASSEGGENTEAFF. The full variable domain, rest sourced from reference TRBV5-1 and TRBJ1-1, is KAGVTQTPRYLIKTRGQQVTLSCSPISGHRSVSWYQQTPGQGLQFLFEYFSETQRNKGNFPGRFSGRQFSNSRSEMNVSTLELGDSALYLCASSEGGENTEAFFGQGTRLTVV.

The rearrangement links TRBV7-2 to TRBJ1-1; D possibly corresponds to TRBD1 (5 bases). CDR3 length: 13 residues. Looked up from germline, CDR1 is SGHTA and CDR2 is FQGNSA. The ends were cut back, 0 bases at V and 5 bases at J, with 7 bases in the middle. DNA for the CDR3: TGTGCCAGCAGCTTAGCGCGGGGGACTGAAGCTTTCTTT. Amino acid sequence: CASSLARGTEAFF.

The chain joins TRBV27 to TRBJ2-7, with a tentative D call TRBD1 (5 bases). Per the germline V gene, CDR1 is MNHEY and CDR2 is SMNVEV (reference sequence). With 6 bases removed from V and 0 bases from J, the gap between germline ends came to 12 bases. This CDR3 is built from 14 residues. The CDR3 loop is CASREWGTSYEQYF. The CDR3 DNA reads TGTGCCAGCAGAGAATGGGGCACCTCCTACGAGCAGTACTTC.

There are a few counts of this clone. The CDR3 loop reads CASSTGLDSPLHF. The CDR3 region has the DNA TGTGCCAGCAGCACCGGGTTGGATTCACCCCTCCACTTT. This chain joins TRBV11-2 and TRBJ1-6; D is undetermined. The CDR3 loop spans 13 amino acids. Trimming left V 5 bases short and J 8 bases short, with 10 bases between. Germline lookup yields CDR1 SGHAT and CDR2 FQNNGV.